This entry concerns a single T cell receptor beta chain. Sequencing used immunoSEQ multiplex PCR; TCRdb keeps in-frame clones, though not all of them. The sample has some 38,000 clones, under 95% seen once. The record originates from a study of T cell changes during pregnancy in multiple sclerosis. This CDR3 is 18 amino acids long. Germline CDR1 reads LNHDA; CDR2 reads SQIVND (reference sequence). V gave up 3 bases and J gave up 0 bases, with 17 bases separating them. This TCR was sampled from a female donor in good health, enrolled as a control in a pregnancy study. The chain is built from TRBV19 and TRBJ1-4, with unresolved D. This specimen was CD4+ T cells from peripheral blood mononuclear cells, taken in the second trimester of pregnancy. CDR3 DNA: TGTGCCAGTAGTATCACCGGAGACCTTCGGGCAACTAATGAAAAACTGTTTTTT. Amino acid sequence: CASSITGDLRATNEKLFF.